This TCR delta chain was found in a study of gamma delta lymphoproliferative disorders and STAT genes. Study information: The LymphoTrack Dx TCRG Assay amplified gamma chains from at least 50 ng of genomic DNA. For the delta chain, EuroClonality-NGS standard procedure was applied.

General study findings and limits: Delta repertoires did not separate groups, but patient gamma repertoires clustered apart.

Germline V CDR1 and CDR2: TSWWSYY, QGS. Between the trimmed V and J ends, which lost 6 bases and 4 bases, there was a span of 33 bases. The CDR3 is 20 residues long. This clone was found a few times. The antigen is unknown. The TCRdb record carries a much larger clone's protein, which differs from this DNA's translation at residue 15; a read error is the likely cause, and the protein listed here is the DNA translation. Genomic DNA from isolated PBMCs served as the sequencing template. Healthy adult blood donors, age- and sex-matched, served as controls. TCRdb fed the multiplex PCR reads to CATT. Found here are about 700 delta-chain clones, approximately 1.4% of them singletons; the top ten hold approximately 80%.

This chain connects TRDV1 to TRDJ1; a possible D gene is TRDD3 (8 bases). The TCR comes from a human donor in good health. Sequenced input: blood. The CDR3 DNA reads TGTGCTCTTGGCGGCCTTCCTCCTTGGTACTGGGGGTTCTACATCGATAAACTCATCTTT. It yields the protein CALGGLPPWYWGFYIDKLIF.